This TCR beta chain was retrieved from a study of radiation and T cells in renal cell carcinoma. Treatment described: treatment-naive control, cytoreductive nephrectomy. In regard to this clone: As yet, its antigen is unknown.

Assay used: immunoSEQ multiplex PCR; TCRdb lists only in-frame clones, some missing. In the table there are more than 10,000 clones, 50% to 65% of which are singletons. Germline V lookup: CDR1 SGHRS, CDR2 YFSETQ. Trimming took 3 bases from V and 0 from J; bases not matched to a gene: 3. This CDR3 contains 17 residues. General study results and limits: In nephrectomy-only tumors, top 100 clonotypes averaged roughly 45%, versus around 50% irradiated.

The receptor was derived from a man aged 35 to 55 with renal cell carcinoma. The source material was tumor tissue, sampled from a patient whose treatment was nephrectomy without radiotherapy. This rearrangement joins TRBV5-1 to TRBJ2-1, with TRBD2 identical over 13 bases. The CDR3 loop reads CASSSRTSGSSYNEQFF. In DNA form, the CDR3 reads TGCGCCAGCAGCTCGAGGACTAGCGGGAGCTCCTACAATGAGCAGTTCTTC.